Detailed here is one T cell receptor beta chain. Its antigen is unknown. This sample was taken from a study of cytomegalovirus exposure and HLA in healthy donors. Study in general: As released early, the data held around 80 million unique TCRs from HLA-typed donors.

Study-wide results and limits: Later analysis showed most CMV-associated TCR beta chains appearing HLA-restricted. The study designated over 150 TCR beta chains cytomegalovirus-associated.

The study ran its PCR with 60 Vbeta and 13 Jbeta primers. The data were produced by immunoSEQ multiplex PCR, yet TCRdb's version contains in-frame clones alone and is incomplete. Among roughly 75,000 clones listed, roughly 84% were seen once. V was pared by 4 bases and J by 4 bases, with 25 bases between. The CDR3 spans 18 residues. Germline V gene data show CDR1 as SGHTS and CDR2 as YDEGEE. Healthy bone marrow donors formed the donor group. Sequenced: PBMCs. The rearrangement uses TRBV5-8 and TRBJ2-3; the D gene is possibly TRBD1 (6 bases). This TCR derives from a man between 65 and 85 years old in good health and CMV-seropositive. The CDR3 DNA follows: TGTGCCAGCAGCCCCCCCCTATACAGGGACGCCGCACCAGATACGCAGTATTTT. This encodes CASSPPLYRDAAPDTQYF.